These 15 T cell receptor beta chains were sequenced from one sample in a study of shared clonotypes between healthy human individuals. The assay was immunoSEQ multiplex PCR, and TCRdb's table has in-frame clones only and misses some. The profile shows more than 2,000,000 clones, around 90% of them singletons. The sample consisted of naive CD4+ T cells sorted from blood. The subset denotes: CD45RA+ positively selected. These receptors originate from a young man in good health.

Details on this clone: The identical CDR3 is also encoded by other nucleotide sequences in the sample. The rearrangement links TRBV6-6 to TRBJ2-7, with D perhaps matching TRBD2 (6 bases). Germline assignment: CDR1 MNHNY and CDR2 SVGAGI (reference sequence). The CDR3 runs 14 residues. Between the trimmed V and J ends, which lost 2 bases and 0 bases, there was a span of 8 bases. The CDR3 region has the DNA TGTGCCAGCAGTTACGGAGGGAACTCCTACGAGCAGTACTTC. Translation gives CASSYGGNSYEQYF.

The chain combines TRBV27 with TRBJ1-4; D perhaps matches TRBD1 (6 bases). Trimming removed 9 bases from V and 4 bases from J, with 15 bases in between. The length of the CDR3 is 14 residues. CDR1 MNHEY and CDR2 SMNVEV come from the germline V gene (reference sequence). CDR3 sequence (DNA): TGTGCCAGTCGCAGGGGAACGGGTAATGAAAAACTGTTTTTT. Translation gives CASRRGTGNEKLFF.

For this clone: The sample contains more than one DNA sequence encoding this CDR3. DNA for the CDR3: TGCGCCAGCAGCTTGGTTGGGGGCACCTCCTACGAGCAGTACTTC. Translating it yields CASSLVGGTSYEQYF. The chain couples TRBV5-1 to TRBJ2-7, with a tentative D call TRBD1 (6 bases). V lost 0 bases and J 0 bases, leaving 10 bases between the germline ends. This CDR3 comprises 15 residues. Germline CDR1 is SGHRS and CDR2 is YFSETQ.

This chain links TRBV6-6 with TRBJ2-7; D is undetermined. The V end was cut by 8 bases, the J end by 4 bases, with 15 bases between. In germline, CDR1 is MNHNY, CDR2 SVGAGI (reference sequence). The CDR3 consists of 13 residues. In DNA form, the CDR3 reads TGTGCCAGCGCACGCTTCCTAGGGTACGAGCAGTACTTC. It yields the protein CASARFLGYEQYF.

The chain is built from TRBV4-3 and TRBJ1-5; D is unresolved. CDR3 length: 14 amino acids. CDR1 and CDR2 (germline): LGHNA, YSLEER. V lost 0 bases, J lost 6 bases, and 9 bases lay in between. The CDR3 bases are TGCGCCAGCAGCCAAGAACAATCAGTTCAGCCCCAGCATTTT. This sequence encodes CASSQEQSVQPQHF.

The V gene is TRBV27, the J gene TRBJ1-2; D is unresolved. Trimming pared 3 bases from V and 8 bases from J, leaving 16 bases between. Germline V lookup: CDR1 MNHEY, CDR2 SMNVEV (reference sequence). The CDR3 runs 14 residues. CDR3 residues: CASSFSGVGRGYTF. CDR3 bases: TGTGCCAGCAGTTTTTCGGGAGTAGGACGCGGCTACACCTTC.

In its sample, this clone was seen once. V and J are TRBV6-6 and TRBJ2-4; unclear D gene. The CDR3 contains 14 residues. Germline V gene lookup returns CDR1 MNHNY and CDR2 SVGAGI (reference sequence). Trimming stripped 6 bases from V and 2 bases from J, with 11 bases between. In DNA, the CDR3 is TGTGCCAGCAGGGCTGTCGAGACCAAAAACATTCAGTACTTC. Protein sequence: CASRAVETKNIQYF.

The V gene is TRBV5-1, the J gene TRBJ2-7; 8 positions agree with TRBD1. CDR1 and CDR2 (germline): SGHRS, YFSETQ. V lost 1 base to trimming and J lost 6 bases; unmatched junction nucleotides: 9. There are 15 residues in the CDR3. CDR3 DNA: TGCGCCAGCAGCTTGCAGGGGACAGGATCTTCCGAGCAGTACTTC. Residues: CASSLQGTGSSEQYF. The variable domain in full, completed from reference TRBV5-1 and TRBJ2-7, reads KAGVTQTPRYLIKTRGQQVTLSCSPISGHRSVSWYQQTPGQGLQFLFEYFSETQRNKGNFPGRFSGRQFSNSRSEMNVSTLELGDSALYLCASSLQGTGSSEQYFGPGTRLTVT.

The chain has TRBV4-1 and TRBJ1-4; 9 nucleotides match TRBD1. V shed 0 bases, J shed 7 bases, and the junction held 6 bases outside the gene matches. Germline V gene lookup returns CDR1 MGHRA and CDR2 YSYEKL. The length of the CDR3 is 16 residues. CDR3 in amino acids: CASSQDGTGGVEKLFF. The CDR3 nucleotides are TGCGCCAGCAGCCAAGATGGTACAGGGGGCGTTGAAAAACTGTTTTTT.

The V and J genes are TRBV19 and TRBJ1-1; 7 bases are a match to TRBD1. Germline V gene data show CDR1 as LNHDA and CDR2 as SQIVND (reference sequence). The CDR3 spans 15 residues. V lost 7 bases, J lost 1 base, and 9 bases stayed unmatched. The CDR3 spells CASKKRQGSNTEAFF. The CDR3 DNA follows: TGTGCCAGTAAAAAAAGACAGGGCTCGAACACTGAAGCTTTCTTT.

The CDR3 region has the DNA TGTGCCAGCAGCAAAGAGGGGGGACTAGCGATGGGTACGCAGTATTTT. It is translated as CASSKEGGLAMGTQYF. This chain uses TRBV9 with TRBJ2-3; 10 nucleotides agree with TRBD2. Germline-derived CDR1 and CDR2 are SGDLS and YYNGEE. The length of the CDR3 is 16 residues. Trimming cost V 4 bases and J 8 bases; bases outside gene matches: 13.

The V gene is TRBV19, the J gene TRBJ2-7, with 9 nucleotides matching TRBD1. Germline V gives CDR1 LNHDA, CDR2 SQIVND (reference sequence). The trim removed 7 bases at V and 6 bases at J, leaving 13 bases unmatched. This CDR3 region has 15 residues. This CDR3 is CASTPRGQGGFEQYF. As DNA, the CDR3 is TGTGCCAGTACCCCCCGGGGACAGGGTGGTTTCGAGCAGTACTTC.

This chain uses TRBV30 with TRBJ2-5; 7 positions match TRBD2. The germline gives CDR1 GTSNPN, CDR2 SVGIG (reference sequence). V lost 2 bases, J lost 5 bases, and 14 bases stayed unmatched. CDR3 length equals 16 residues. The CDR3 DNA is TGTGCCTGGAGTACGGTCCGCGGGAGAGTTAGGGAGACCCAGTACTTC. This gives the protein CAWSTVRGRVRETQYF.

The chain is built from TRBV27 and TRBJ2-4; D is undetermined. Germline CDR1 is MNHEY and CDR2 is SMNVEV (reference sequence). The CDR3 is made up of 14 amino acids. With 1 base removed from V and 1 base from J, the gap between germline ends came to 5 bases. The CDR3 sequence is CASSLLGAKNIQYF. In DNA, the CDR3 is TGTGCCAGCAGTTTATTGGGGGCCAAAAACATTCAGTACTTC.

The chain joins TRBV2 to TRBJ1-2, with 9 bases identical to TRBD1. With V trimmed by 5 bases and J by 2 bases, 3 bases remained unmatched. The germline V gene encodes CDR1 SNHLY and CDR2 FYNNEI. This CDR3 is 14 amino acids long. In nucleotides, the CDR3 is TGTGCCAGCAGTACTGGGACAGGGAACTATGGCTACACCTTC. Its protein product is CASSTGTGNYGYTF.